The present TCR beta chain was sequenced within a study of cytomegalovirus exposure and HLA in healthy donors. Overall study findings and caveats: It was assumed in the presence/absence analyses that sequencing depth was roughly uniform across donors.

The CDR3 extends over 16 amino acids. Losses at the gene ends were 1 base for V and 7 bases for J; bases not matched to a gene: 10. The germline CDR1 and CDR2 sequences are KGHSH and LQKENI. Primers: 60 Vbeta forward and 13 Jbeta reverse. Using immunoSEQ multiplex PCR, the repertoire was profiled, and TCRdb retains in-frame clones only, with some absent. Of 150,000 or so clones listed, roughly 75% are singletons. Remarks on this clone: Its antigen remains unidentified.

The rearrangement uses TRBV18 and TRBJ2-1; 7 nucleotides line up with TRBD2. The sequenced material came from PBMCs. This clonotype was obtained from a man younger than 35 in good health and CMV-seropositive. The CDR3 is CASSPLLREGVNEQFF. In DNA, the CDR3 is TGTGCCAGCTCACCACTTTTGAGGGAGGGCGTAAATGAGCAGTTCTTC.